These 22 T cell receptor beta chains were all obtained from the same sample, sequenced in a study of cytomegalovirus exposure and HLA in healthy donors. Researchers ran the PCR with 60 Vbeta and 13 Jbeta primers. TCRdb's copy holds only in-frame clones and misses some; the assay was immunoSEQ multiplex PCR. The data contain around 50,000 clones, around three fifths of them singletons. The sequenced sample was PBMCs. These receptors were taken from a human donor in good health.

This chain uses TRBV6-6 with TRBJ2-3, with D perhaps matching TRBD2 (6 bases). This CDR3 is built from 14 residues. Trimming removed 0 bases from V and 6 bases from J, with 10 bases in between. Germline loops: CDR1 MNHNY, CDR2 SVGAGI (reference sequence). CDR3 sequence reads: CASSYSTGRDTQYF. The CDR3, as DNA: TGTGCCAGCAGTTACTCGACGGGGAGGGATACGCAGTATTTT.

The chain uses TRBV6-1 and TRBJ1-3, with D unresolved. Germline V gives CDR1 MNHNS, CDR2 SASEGT. The V gene lost 1 base and the J gene lost 0 bases, with 7 bases spanning the gap. The CDR3 totals 15 residues. CDR3 DNA: TGTGCCAGCAGTGAAGGACGGAGCTCTGGAAACACCATATATTTT. It translates to CASSEGRSSGNTIYF.

This clone was recorded a few times. The gene calls are TRBV10-1 and TRBJ2-1; 8 bases are shared with TRBD1. CDR1 is WNHNN, CDR2 SYGVQD, per germline (reference sequence). V was pared by 4 bases and J by 4 bases, with 6 bases of the junction left unmatched. The CDR3 length is 15 residues. The CDR3 loop is CASSGQGAHYNEQFF. The CDR3 nucleotides read TGCGCCAGCAGTGGGCAGGGGGCACATTACAATGAGCAGTTCTTC.

V usage is TRBV25-1 and J usage is TRBJ1-1; D gene ambiguous. The CDR3 extends over 12 amino acids. V was clipped by 4 bases and J by 1 base, with 4 bases between them. CDR1 is MGHDK, CDR2 SYGVNS, per germline. The DNA of the CDR3 is TGTGCCAGCAGTGTACAGAACACTGAAGCTTTCTTT. It specifies CASSVQNTEAFF.

This clone was seen a handful of times. The rearrangement joins TRBV11-2 to TRBJ1-2, with TRBD1 identical over 9 bases. The trim removed 4 bases at V and 2 bases at J, leaving 8 bases unmatched. CDR1 and CDR2 (germline): SGHAT, FQNNGV. The length of the CDR3 is 16 residues. The CDR3 DNA reads TGTGCCAGCAGCTCCGGGACAGGGAGGATCAACTATGGCTACACCTTC. Its translation: CASSSGTGRINYGYTF.

The chain has TRBV7-2 and TRBJ1-2; possible D gene TRBD1, 6 bases. From germline, CDR1 is SGHTA and CDR2 FQGNSA. This CDR3 is built from 13 residues. The ends were cut back, 6 bases at V and 4 bases at J, with 12 bases in the middle. DNA of the CDR3: TGTGCCAGCAGTAAGGGAGGGGGCTATGGCTACACCTTC. Translating gives CASSKGGGYGYTF.

The chain recombines TRBV13 with TRBJ2-5; D is possibly TRBD1 (6 bases). V lost 5 bases to trimming and J lost 5 bases, with 21 bases between them. The CDR3 runs to 16 residues. CDR1 is PRHDT, CDR2 FYEKMQ, per germline (reference sequence). For the CDR3, the DNA is TGTGCCAGCAGCCCACGGTGGTTATCAGGGGTGGAGACCCAGTACTTC. It yields the protein CASSPRWLSGVETQYF.

The V and J genes are TRBV4-1 and TRBJ1-1; a weak D match, TRBD1 (5 bases). CDR3 length: 15 amino acids. The V gene lost 4 bases and the J gene lost 1 base, with 13 bases spanning the gap. The V gene's germline CDR1 is MGHRA and CDR2 YSYEKL. The CDR3 nucleotides are TGCGCCAGCAGCCGCGTAGGGACTGGGAACACTGAAGCTTTCTTT. It translates to CASSRVGTGNTEAFF.

The CDR3 loop is CASKGQVNTGELFF. CDR3 coding DNA: TGTGCCTCTAAGGGGCAGGTAAACACCGGGGAGCTGTTTTTT. The V and J genes are TRBV30 and TRBJ2-2; D might be TRBD1 (5 bases). Germline values: CDR1 GTSNPN, CDR2 SVGIG (reference sequence). The CDR3 consists of 14 residues. Trimming left V 7 bases short and J 2 bases short, with 14 bases between.

The chain joins TRBV6-6 to TRBJ2-1, with 9 bases lining up with TRBD2. The CDR3 consists of 15 residues. Trimming took 2 bases from V and 6 from J; bases not matched to a gene: 5. Germline V gives CDR1 MNHNY, CDR2 SVGAGI (reference sequence). The CDR3 DNA reads TGTGCCAGCAGTTACCGCGCGGGGGGGGCCAATGAGCAGTTCTTC. Protein product: CASSYRAGGANEQFF.

This chain uses TRBV5-6 with TRBJ2-7, with 7 bases lining up with TRBD1. The CDR3 extends over 14 amino acids. Trimming took 4 bases from V and 0 from J; bases not matched to a gene: 4. CDR1 is SGHDT, CDR2 YYEEEE, per germline. CDR3 nucleotides: TGTGCCAGCAGCCTGACAGGGAGCTCCTACGAGCAGTACTTC. Translating it yields CASSLTGSSYEQYF.

This clone was found a few times. The V gene is TRBV9, the J gene TRBJ2-6; 8 nucleotides line up with TRBD2. V trimming: 1 base; J trimming: 0 bases; junction bases outside the gene matches: 9. Germline V gene data show CDR1 as SGDLS and CDR2 as YYNGEE. The CDR3 consists of 19 residues. The CDR3 here is CASSVPREGRNSGANVLTF. CDR3 coding DNA: TGTGCCAGCAGCGTACCTCGGGAGGGGAGGAACTCTGGGGCCAACGTCCTGACTTTC.

The CDR3 loop reads CASSLVTSGYTF. CDR3 nucleotides: TGTGCCAGCAGCTTAGTAACGAGCGGCTACACCTTC. The V and J genes are TRBV7-9 and TRBJ1-2; D is unclear. Germline V gene data show CDR1 as SEHNR and CDR2 as FQNEAQ (reference sequence). The V gene lost 1 base and the J gene lost 8 bases, with 8 bases spanning the gap. The CDR3 extends over 12 amino acids. The full variable domain, with the rest looked up from reference TRBV7-9 and TRBJ1-2, is DTGVSQNPRHKITKRGQNVTFRCDPISEHNRLYWYRQTLGQGPEFLTYFQNEAQLEKSRLLSDRFSAERPKGSFSTLEIQRTEQGDSAMYLCASSLVTSGYTFGSGTRLTVV.

The rearrangement links TRBV9 to TRBJ2-2, with a weak D call TRBD1 (6 bases). CDR1 SGDLS and CDR2 YYNGEE come from the germline V gene. The CDR3 sequence is 15 residues long. Deletions cut 3 bases from V and 8 bases from J, with 17 bases between. The CDR3 sequence: CASSARNRVEGELFF. The DNA for the CDR3 is TGTGCCAGCAGCGCCCGAAACAGGGTTGAGGGGGAGCTGTTTTTT. The whole variable domain, filled in from reference TRBV9 and TRBJ2-2, reads DSGVTQTPKHLITATGQRVTLRCSPRSGDLSVYWYQQSLDQGLQFLIQYYNGEERAKGNILERFSAQQFPDLHSELNLSSLELGDSALYFCASSARNRVEGELFFGEGSRLTVL.

The genes are TRBV5-1 and TRBJ1-1; D gene unclear. CDR3 length: 13 residues. V lost 5 bases, J lost 3 bases, and 11 bases lay in between. Germline V gene lookup returns CDR1 SGHRS and CDR2 YFSETQ. CDR3 loop: CASSPDMYTEAFF. CDR3 sequence (DNA): TGCGCCAGCAGTCCAGACATGTACACTGAAGCTTTCTTT.

The rearrangement links TRBV7-8 to TRBJ2-7, with TRBD1 identical over 9 bases. J lost 3 bases, V lost 4 bases, and 1 base had no gene match. This CDR3 spans 13 amino acids. Germline V gene lookup returns CDR1 SGHVS and CDR2 FQNEAQ. The CDR3, as DNA: TGTGCCAGCAGCTGGGGACAGGGCTACGAGCAGTACTTC. It translates to CASSWGQGYEQYF.

V gene TRBV6-1 combines with J gene TRBJ1-2, with D possibly being TRBD1 (5 bases). Trimming cost V 0 bases and J 6 bases, with 8 bases left between them. CDR1 MNHNS and CDR2 SASEGT come from the germline V gene. The CDR3 sequence is 13 residues long. The CDR3 bases are TGTGCCAGCAGTGAAGCAACAGGAAATGGCTACACCTTC. Translation: CASSEATGNGYTF.

This clone was seen more than once but under ten times. V is TRBV4-3 and J is TRBJ1-3, with D perhaps TRBD1 (5 bases). The germline gives CDR1 LGHNA, CDR2 YSLEER. CDR3 size: 15 residues. V dropped 1 base and J dropped 12 bases, with 19 bases sitting between them. CDR3: CASSQGQPGFFGIYF. The CDR3 DNA is TGCGCCAGCAGCCAAGGACAGCCCGGATTCTTCGGCATATATTTT.

The CDR3 DNA is TGCGCCAGCAGCTTGGCTAGGACAGGGGGACGTAAGAACACTGAAGCTTTCTTT. Translating it yields CASSLARTGGRKNTEAFF. The chain couples TRBV5-1 to TRBJ1-1; the match to TRBD1 covers 10 bases. The CDR3 contains 18 residues. Per the germline V gene, CDR1 is SGHRS and CDR2 is YFSETQ. Trimming at V came to 0 bases and at J to 1 base, leaving 9 bases not matched to a gene.

This rearrangement joins TRBV6-5 to TRBJ1-2; 7 nucleotides align to TRBD1. J lost 6 bases, V lost 3 bases, and 10 bases had no gene match. The CDR3 totals 15 residues. From germline, CDR1 is MNHEY and CDR2 SVGAGI. DNA for the CDR3: TGTGCCAGCAGTTATGGTGGTCGGACAGGTGATGGCTACACCTTC. Its protein is CASSYGGRTGDGYTF.

The rearrangement uses TRBV5-1 and TRBJ1-1, with 10 bases lining up with TRBD1. Trimming cost V 7 bases and J 4 bases; bases outside gene matches: 1. The CDR3 spans 12 residues. The V gene's germline CDR1 is SGHRS and CDR2 YFSETQ. CDR3 in DNA: TGCGCCAGCCGGACAGGGGGCACTGAAGCTTTCTTT. Its protein product is CASRTGGTEAFF.

This rearrangement joins TRBV2 to TRBJ1-2; unclear D gene. V lost 3 bases and J lost 2, with 10 bases in between. Germline loops: CDR1 SNHLY, CDR2 FYNNEI. The CDR3 contains 14 residues. CDR3 bases: TGTGCCAGCAGTGAGAGAGGTCAGAACTATGGCTACACCTTC. It encodes CASSERGQNYGYTF.